Shown below are 17 T cell receptor beta chains from a single sample sequenced in a study of blood T cell repertoires in COVID-19. Generated by immunoSEQ multiplex PCR, the TCRdb table keeps only in-frame clones and is missing some. The sample records about 290,000 clones, 85% being singletons. The sample consisted of peripheral blood. The receptors were gathered from a woman between 50 and 59 years old with active or convalescent COVID-19.

This clone was seen a single time. V usage is TRBV5-1 and J usage is TRBJ2-7; 7 bases fit TRBD2. With V trimmed by 4 bases and J by 11 bases, 12 bases remained unmatched. Germline CDR1 is SGHRS and CDR2 is YFSETQ. The CDR3 sequence is 13 residues long. The DNA of the CDR3 is TGCGCCAGCAGCGAGGGACCGACGGGGGGAAAGTACTTC. Amino acids: CASSEGPTGGKYF.

The chain is built from TRBV30 and TRBJ1-2; 8 bases match TRBD1. The CDR3 runs 15 residues. Per the germline V gene, CDR1 is GTSNPN and CDR2 is SVGIG (reference sequence). The V segment lost 4 bases and the J segment 7 bases; nucleotides outside the gene matches: 14. The chain's CDR3 is CAWTRTGREESGYTF. In nucleotides, the CDR3 is TGTGCCTGGACCCGGACAGGGCGCGAAGAGAGTGGCTACACCTTC.

V usage is TRBV19 and J usage is TRBJ1-5, with D perhaps TRBD1 (5 bases). Looked up from germline, CDR1 is LNHDA and CDR2 is SQIVND (reference sequence). This CDR3 has 15 residues. The V gene lost 5 bases and the J gene lost 0 bases, with 11 bases spanning the gap. In nucleotides, the CDR3 is TGTGCCAGTAGTCCCCAGACAGTTAGCAATCAGCCCCAGCATTTT. Amino acids: CASSPQTVSNQPQHF.

The chain combines TRBV5-1 with TRBJ2-7, with D possibly matching TRBD2 (6 bases). The V gene's germline CDR1 is SGHRS and CDR2 YFSETQ. Trimming left V 7 bases short and J 1 base short, with 18 bases between. This CDR3 spans 15 amino acids. Here the CDR3 DNA reads TGCGCCAGCGCCCAACACGGGGGAGCATCCTACGAGCAGTACTTC. It yields the protein CASAQHGGASYEQYF. Variable domain in full (rest from reference TRBV5-1 and TRBJ2-7): KAGVTQTPRYLIKTRGQQVTLSCSPISGHRSVSWYQQTPGQGLQFLFEYFSETQRNKGNFPGRFSGRQFSNSRSEMNVSTLELGDSALYLCASAQHGGASYEQYFGPGTRLTVT.

V usage is TRBV6-5 and J usage is TRBJ2-7, with D possibly being TRBD2 (5 bases). This CDR3 is built from 13 residues. Deletions cut 7 bases from V and 0 bases from J, with 10 bases between. Germline lookup yields CDR1 MNHEY and CDR2 SVGAGI. Here the CDR3 reads CASNTGFSYEQYF. The CDR3 bases are TGTGCCAGCAACACGGGATTCTCCTACGAGCAGTACTTC.

This chain connects TRBV7-9 to TRBJ2-1; D uncertain. V shed 5 bases and J shed 2 bases, with 13 bases lying between them. CDR3 length equals 15 residues. The germline gives CDR1 SEHNR, CDR2 FQNEAQ (reference sequence). CDR3 residues: CASSPRLVPYNEQFF. The CDR3 region has the DNA TGTGCCAGCAGCCCCAGACTGGTCCCCTACAATGAGCAGTTCTTC.

This clone occurred once. V usage is TRBV27 and J usage is TRBJ2-3, with 7 nucleotides matching TRBD2. Trimming at V came to 6 bases and at J to 0 bases, leaving 6 bases not matched to a gene. CDR1 and CDR2 from the germline V gene are MNHEY and SMNVEV (reference sequence). CDR3 length: 15 residues. The DNA for the CDR3 is TGTGCCAGCAGCGATAGCGGGCACAGCACAGATACGCAGTATTTT. This translates into CASSDSGHSTDTQYF.

Here the CDR3 reads CSARVPREAFF. The DNA for the CDR3 is TGCAGTGCTAGAGTCCCCAGGGAAGCTTTCTTT. The chain recombines TRBV20-1 with TRBJ1-1; no firm D call. The V gene lost 1 base and the J gene lost 8 bases, with 8 bases spanning the gap. Germline loops: CDR1 DFQATT, CDR2 SNEGSKA (reference sequence). The length of the CDR3 is 11 residues.

In regard to this clone: Other DNA sequences in this sample translate to the same CDR3. The CDR3 region is CASSLEGRGNEKLFF. Written as DNA, the CDR3 is TGTGCCAGCAGCTTAGAAGGGCGCGGGAATGAAAAACTGTTTTTT. This chain connects TRBV11-2 to TRBJ1-4, with D hard to call. The germline CDR1 and CDR2 sequences are SGHAT and FQNNGV. V lost 0 bases and J 5 bases, leaving 10 bases between the germline ends. This CDR3 comprises 15 residues.

This chain joins TRBV7-9 and TRBJ1-1; TRBD1 aligns across 9 bases. The V gene's germline CDR1 is SEHNR and CDR2 FQNEAQ (reference sequence). CDR3 length: 15 amino acids. V shed 4 bases, J shed 0 bases, and the junction held 3 bases outside the gene matches. The CDR3 sequence is CASSSGQGLNTEAFF. For the CDR3, the DNA is TGTGCCAGCAGCTCGGGACAGGGTTTGAACACTGAAGCTTTCTTT.

The chain is built from TRBV11-2 and TRBJ2-1, with 13 nucleotides matching TRBD2. J gave up 8 bases and V 5 bases, and 9 bases lay outside the gene matches. From germline, CDR1 is SGHAT and CDR2 FQNNGV. The CDR3 loop spans 16 amino acids. CDR3 sequence reads: CASSPRGLAGTHEQFF. In DNA form, the CDR3 reads TGTGCCAGCAGCCCCCGGGGACTAGCGGGAACTCATGAGCAGTTCTTC. The full variable domain, with the rest looked up from reference TRBV11-2 and TRBJ2-1, is EAGVAQSPRYKIIEKRQSVAFWCNPISGHATLYWYQQILGQGPKLLIQFQNNGVVDDSQLPKDRFSAERLKGVDSTLKIQPAKLEDSAVYLCASSPRGLAGTHEQFFGPGTRLTVL.

The chain employs TRBV21-1 and TRBJ2-7; the table's D gene call, TRBD1, was not cross checked with the DNA. TRBV21-1 is annotated as a pseudogene. The CDR3 is made up of 18 amino acids. CDR3 nucleotides: TGTGCCAGCAGCAAAGCGAGGGGGACAGGGGGAAGGGGCTACGAGCAGTACTTC. Translating gives CASSKARGTGGRGYEQYF.

The chain couples TRBV28 to TRBJ1-2; D uncertain. This CDR3 contains 15 residues. Deletions cut 5 bases from V and 1 base from J, with 14 bases between. Germline V lookup: CDR1 MDHEN, CDR2 SYDVKM. The CDR3 coding sequence is TGTGCCAGCAGTATCGCGGGTAGGGATAACTATGGCTACACCTTC. As protein: CASSIAGRDNYGYTF.

The chain has TRBV4-1 and TRBJ2-2; a possible D gene is TRBD1 (5 bases). The CDR3 has 16 amino acids. CDR1 and CDR2 (germline): MGHRA, YSYEKL. Trimming took 1 base from V and 1 from J, leaving 10 bases between them. CDR3 residues: CASSQARTGNTGELFF. The CDR3 DNA reads as TGCGCCAGCAGCCAAGCTCGAACAGGGAACACCGGGGAGCTGTTTTTT.

This clone showed up just once. The chain uses TRBV7-9 and TRBJ2-1; TRBD2 matches at 11 bases. Per germline, CDR1 SEHNR and CDR2 FQNEAQ (reference sequence). V dropped 5 bases and J dropped 0; count of bases not matched to a gene: 6. The CDR3 has 17 residues. The CDR3 nucleotides read TGTGCCAGCAGCCCGCGGGGACTAGCGGCCTCCTACAATGAGCAGTTCTTC. Translation: CASSPRGLAASYNEQFF.

The CDR3, as DNA: TGCGCCAGCAGCTTGTTGCTAGCGGGAGTCGATACGCAGTATTTT. Protein sequence: CASSLLLAGVDTQYF. This chain links TRBV5-1 with TRBJ2-3; 10 positions match TRBD2. Germline-derived CDR1 and CDR2 are SGHRS and YFSETQ. V dropped 1 base and J dropped 6; count of bases not matched to a gene: 5. This CDR3 is 15 amino acids long.

J is TRBJ2-7 and V is TRBV10-2, with TRBD1 as a possible D gene (5 bases). Germline CDR1 reads WSHSY; CDR2 reads SAAADI. Trimming shortened V by 8 bases and J by 5 bases, and 19 bases separated the two germline ends. The CDR3 sequence is 14 residues long. This CDR3 is CASRSAGITHEQYF. The CDR3 DNA sequence: TGCGCCAGCCGGTCGGCAGGGATTACCCACGAGCAGTACTTC.